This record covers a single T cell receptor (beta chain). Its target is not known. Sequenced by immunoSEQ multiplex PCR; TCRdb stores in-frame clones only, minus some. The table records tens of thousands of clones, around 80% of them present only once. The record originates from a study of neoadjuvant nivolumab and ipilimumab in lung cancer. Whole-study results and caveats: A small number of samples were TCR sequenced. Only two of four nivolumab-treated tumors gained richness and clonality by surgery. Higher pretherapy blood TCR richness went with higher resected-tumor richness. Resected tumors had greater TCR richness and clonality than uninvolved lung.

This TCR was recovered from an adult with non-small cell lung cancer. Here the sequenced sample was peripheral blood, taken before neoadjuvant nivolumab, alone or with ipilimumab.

The CDR3 nucleotides read TGTGCCAGCAGTGGGGACGGGAGCTCCTACAATGAGCAGTTCTTC. It specifies CASSGDGSSYNEQFF. This chain uses TRBV2 with TRBJ2-1; D may be TRBD2 (6 bases). CDR1 is SNHLY and CDR2 is FYNNEI in the germline V gene. The ends were cut back, 4 bases at V and 0 bases at J, with 10 bases in the middle. The CDR3 sequence is 15 residues long.